One and the same sample provided the 18 T cell receptor beta chains below, sequenced in a study of regulatory T cells in long-lasting Graves disease. Sequencing libraries for TCR beta were prepared with iRepertoire HTBI primers and Arm-PCR of CDR3 regions. TCRdb ran MiXCR on the multiplex PCR reads and lists one entry per CDR3 protein. Of 200,000 to 300,000 distinct CDR3 sequences detected, roughly 21% appear once; the ten largest clones hold approximately 15%. Described time point: newly diagnosed GD, antithyroid drugs for less than 3 months. With RNA extracted from PBMCs as input, the TCR library was made. Sequences were derived from peripheral blood mononuclear cells (PBMCs), sampled at new diagnosis, from a patient treated with antithyroid drugs. These receptors were collected from a female donor with Graves disease.

In its sample, this clonotype was seen many times. The gene calls are TRBV7-3 and TRBJ2-7; TRBD2 might be the D (6 bases). The CDR3 contains 15 residues. V dropped 3 bases and J dropped 0 bases, with 12 bases sitting between them. Germline CDR1 SGHTA, CDR2 FQGTGA. CDR3 sequence reads: CASSLGGPNSYEQYF. In DNA, the CDR3 is TGTGCCAGCAGCTTGGGGGGACCCAACTCCTACGAGCAGTACTTC.

With regard to this clonotype: A much more abundant neighbour one base away suggests this may be a read error. The V call is TRBV6-2 or TRBV6-3, the J call TRBJ2-2, with 10 bases aligning to TRBD2. CDR3 length: 19 amino acids. V lost 2 bases to trimming and J lost 4 bases; unmatched junction nucleotides: 13. Germline V gene lookup returns CDR1 MNHEY and CDR2 SVGEGT. CDR3 region: CASSYKVPLAGASTGELFF. The CDR3 DNA reads as TGTGCCAGCAGTTACAAGGTCCCTCTAGCGGGAGCCTCCACCGGGGAGCTGTTTTTT.

This clonotype was observed at least ten times. The rearrangement uses TRBV15 and TRBJ1-5, with D unclear. Germline V gene lookup returns CDR1 LNHNV and CDR2 YYDKDF (reference sequence). The V end lost 5 bases, the J end lost 2 bases, and 7 bases lay between the germline ends. This CDR3 is built from 13 residues. DNA of the CDR3: TGTGCCACCAGCGGTACAGGCAATCAGCCCCAGCATTTT. Translation: CATSGTGNQPQHF.

J is TRBJ1-2 and V is TRBV20-1, with 10 nucleotides matching TRBD1. Germline CDR1 DFQATT, CDR2 SNEGSKA (reference sequence). V lost 4 bases and J lost 5; bases outside the gene matches: 4. The CDR3 is 13 amino acids. CDR3 loop: CSATRQGAYGYTF. Written as DNA, the CDR3 is TGCAGTGCTACCAGACAGGGGGCATATGGCTACACCTTC.

At least ten counts were recorded for this clonotype. The chain combines TRBV5-1 with TRBJ1-1; TRBD1 might be the D (6 bases). Trimming stripped 3 bases from V and 5 bases from J, with 20 bases between. The CDR3 has 16 residues. Germline V CDR1 and CDR2: SGHRS, YFSETQ. Written as DNA, the CDR3 is TGCGCCAGCAGCTGGCAGACAGGAAGGGCAGGGACTGAAGCTTTCTTT. It specifies CASSWQTGRAGTEAFF.

The chain employs TRBV4-2 and TRBJ2-6; perhaps D is TRBD1 or TRBD2 (5 bases each). The CDR3 sequence is 15 residues long. Per the germline V gene, CDR1 is LGHNA and CDR2 is YNFKEQ. Trimming pared 1 base from V and 2 bases from J, leaving 6 bases between. CDR3 sequence reads: CASSQGGTGANVLTF. In nucleotides, the CDR3 is TGTGCCAGCAGCCAAGGGGGGACTGGGGCCAACGTCCTGACTTTC.

The table lists this clonotype with many counts. The chain is built from TRBV6-1 and TRBJ2-1; D is perhaps TRBD1 (5 bases). V was shortened by 2 bases and J by 12 bases, with 14 bases between the two germline ends. This CDR3 comprises 13 residues. Germline loops: CDR1 MNHNS, CDR2 SASEGT. CDR3: CASSEKARVGQFF. DNA of the CDR3: TGTGCCAGCAGTGAAAAGGCCAGGGTTGGGCAGTTCTTC.

This chain links TRBV20-1 with TRBJ2-3, with TRBD2 matching over 11 bases. The germline V gene encodes CDR1 DFQATT and CDR2 SNEGSKA (reference sequence). This CDR3 has 14 residues. Trimming removed 4 bases from V and 1 base from J; junction bases left unmatched: 1. DNA for the CDR3: TGCAGTGCTAAGGGACTAGCGGGCACAGATACGCAGTATTTT. This sequence encodes CSAKGLAGTDTQYF.

This clonotype was seen repeatedly, ten times or more. The chain carries TRBV11-2 and TRBJ2-7; D is uncertain. This CDR3 spans 14 amino acids. Germline CDR1 and CDR2: SGHAT and FQNNGV. The germline V and J ends were trimmed by 0 bases and 3 bases, with 9 bases remaining between them. The CDR3 sequence is CASSLDYVFYEQYF. For the CDR3, the DNA is TGTGCCAGCAGCTTAGATTATGTGTTCTACGAGCAGTACTTC.

This clonotype was seen at least ten times. V is TRBV10-3 and J is TRBJ2-3, with TRBD2 matching over 11 bases. Trimming took 2 bases from V and 0 from J; bases not matched to a gene: 7. The CDR3 is 18 amino acids. CDR1 is ENHRY and CDR2 is SYGVKD in the germline V gene. CDR3 amino acids: CAISEELAGGSSTDTQYF. The CDR3 coding sequence is TGTGCCATCAGTGAGGAGCTAGCGGGAGGATCTAGCACAGATACGCAGTATTTT.

This clonotype was detected ten times or more. The chain is built from TRBV20-1 and TRBJ2-1; the D gene is possibly TRBD1 (5 bases). Germline CDR1 and CDR2: DFQATT and SNEGSKA (reference sequence). This CDR3 is 13 amino acids long. The V gene lost 4 bases and the J gene lost 0 bases, with 7 bases spanning the gap. The DNA for the CDR3 is TGCAGTGCTATGGGGCCCTCCTACAATGAGCAGTTCTTC. Translated, it gives CSAMGPSYNEQFF.

This clonotype was seen repeatedly, ten times or more. The genes are TRBV18 and TRBJ1-1, with D possibly matching TRBD1 (5 bases). V lost 4 bases and J 2 bases, leaving 11 bases between the germline ends. The CDR3 has 14 residues. Looked up from germline, CDR1 is KGHSH and CDR2 is LQKENI. CDR3 coding DNA: TGTGCCAGCTCACAGGGACCGGCTAACACTGAAGCTTTCTTT. Encoded protein: CASSQGPANTEAFF.

This clonotype has ten or more counts. This chain uses TRBV7-2 with TRBJ2-7; D remains unclear. The germline V gene encodes CDR1 SGHTA and CDR2 FQGNSA. Trimming took 5 bases from V and 4 from J, leaving 12 bases between them. The length of the CDR3 is 13 residues. This chain's CDR3 is CASSTNPGYEQYF. The CDR3 nucleotides are TGTGCCAGCAGCACCAACCCCGGGTACGAGCAGTACTTC.

This clonotype has a count of ten or more. The chain recombines TRBV28 with TRBJ1-1; D is unresolved. Germline V gene lookup returns CDR1 MDHEN and CDR2 SYDVKM. CDR3 length: 14 residues. With 7 bases removed from V and 2 bases from J, the gap between germline ends came to 14 bases. CDR3: CASISQARNTEAFF. The CDR3 DNA reads as TGTGCCAGCATTTCCCAAGCACGTAACACTGAAGCTTTCTTT.

This clonotype showed up many times. One junction end disagrees with the germline gene, perhaps due to a read error. Here the CDR3 reads CASSNRGKNTGELFF. CDR3 nucleotide sequence: TGTGCCAGCAGCAACAGGGGCAAAAACACCGGGGAGCTGTTTTTT. The J gene is TRBJ2-2, the V gene TRBV5-1; 7 nucleotides agree with TRBD1. Per the germline V gene, CDR1 is SGHRS and CDR2 is YFSETQ. The CDR3 totals 15 residues.

In its sample, this clonotype was seen a few times. The V call is TRBV10-3, the J call TRBJ2-7; 12 bases agree with TRBD1. V trimming: 0 bases; J trimming: 7 bases; junction bases outside the gene matches: 4. Germline V gives CDR1 ENHRY, CDR2 SYGVKD. This CDR3 comprises 15 residues. The CDR3 spells CAISESRDRGREQYF. The CDR3 nucleotides are TGTGCCATCAGTGAGTCTAGGGACAGGGGGCGAGAGCAGTACTTC.

This clonotype has a count of ten or more. The rearrangement joins TRBV5-1 to TRBJ2-3; D is uncertain. The CDR3 extends over 12 amino acids. Germline CDR1 reads SGHRS; CDR2 reads YFSETQ. Deletions cut 1 base from V and 4 bases from J, with 4 bases between. The CDR3 sequence is CASSLIPDTQYF. DNA for the CDR3: TGCGCCAGCAGCTTGATTCCAGATACGCAGTATTTT.

This clonotype came up a few times. Just one base apart from a much larger clone, this may be a read error. The chain joins TRBV12-3 or TRBV12-4 to TRBJ2-7; TRBD2 agrees at 9 bases. The end of the DNA fits TRBJ2-1 better, so the J call may be wrong. The CDR3 has 13 residues. The CDR3 nucleotides read TGTGCCGGCGGCGGGAGGGCCCGGGATGAGCAGTTCTTC. Translating it yields CAGGGRARDEQFF.